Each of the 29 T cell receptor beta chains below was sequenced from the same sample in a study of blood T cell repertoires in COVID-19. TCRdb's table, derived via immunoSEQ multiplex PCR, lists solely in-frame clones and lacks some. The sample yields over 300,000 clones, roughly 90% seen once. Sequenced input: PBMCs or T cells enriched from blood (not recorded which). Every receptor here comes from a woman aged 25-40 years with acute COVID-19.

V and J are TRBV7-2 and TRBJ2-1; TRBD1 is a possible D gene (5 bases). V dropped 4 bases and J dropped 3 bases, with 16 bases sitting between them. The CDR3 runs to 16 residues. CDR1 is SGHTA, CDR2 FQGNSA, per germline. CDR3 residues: CASSSRRQTLYNEQFF. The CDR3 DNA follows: TGTGCCAGCAGCTCCCGAAGACAGACCCTCTACAATGAGCAGTTCTTC. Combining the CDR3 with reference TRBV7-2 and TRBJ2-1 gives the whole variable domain GAGVSQSPSNKVTEKGKDVELRCDPISGHTALYWYRQSLGQGLEFLIYFQGNSAPDKSGLPSDRFSAERTGGSVSTLTIQRTQQEDSAVYLCASSSRRQTLYNEQFFGPGTRLTVL.

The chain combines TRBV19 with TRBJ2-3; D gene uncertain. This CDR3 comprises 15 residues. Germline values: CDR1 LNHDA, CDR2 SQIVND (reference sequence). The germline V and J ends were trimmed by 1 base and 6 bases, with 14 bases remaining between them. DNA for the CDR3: TGTGCCAGTAGTATAGGTGGCCGCCAGATCGATACGCAGTATTTT. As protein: CASSIGGRQIDTQYF.

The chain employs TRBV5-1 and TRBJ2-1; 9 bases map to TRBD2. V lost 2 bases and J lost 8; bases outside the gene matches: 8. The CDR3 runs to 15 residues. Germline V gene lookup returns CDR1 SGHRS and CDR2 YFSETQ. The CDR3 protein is CASSFRAGGPDEQFF. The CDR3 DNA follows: TGCGCCAGCAGCTTTAGGGCGGGGGGGCCGGATGAGCAGTTCTTC.

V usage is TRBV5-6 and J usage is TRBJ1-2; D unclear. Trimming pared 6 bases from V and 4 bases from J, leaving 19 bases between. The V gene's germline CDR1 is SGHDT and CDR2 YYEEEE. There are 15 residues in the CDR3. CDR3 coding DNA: TGTGCCAGCACCCTACCGGCTGGAGTGCCCTATGGCTACACCTTC. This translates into CASTLPAGVPYGYTF.

The CDR3 nucleotides read TGTGCCAGCAGCTTATTCCGGGACAACCGGGGAGAAAAACTGTTTTTT. Translating it yields CASSLFRDNRGEKLFF. The chain has TRBV11-2 and TRBJ1-4, with D perhaps matching TRBD1 (6 bases). V was shortened by 2 bases and J by 8 bases, with 18 bases between the two germline ends. Germline values: CDR1 SGHAT, CDR2 FQNNGV. The CDR3 sequence is 16 residues long.

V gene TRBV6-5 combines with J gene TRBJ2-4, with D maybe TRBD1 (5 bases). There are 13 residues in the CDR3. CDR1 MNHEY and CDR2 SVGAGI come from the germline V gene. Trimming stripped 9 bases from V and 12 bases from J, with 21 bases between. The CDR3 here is CASTSPGRVDQYF. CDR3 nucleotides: TGTGCCAGTACGAGTCCGGGCAGGGTTGATCAGTACTTC.

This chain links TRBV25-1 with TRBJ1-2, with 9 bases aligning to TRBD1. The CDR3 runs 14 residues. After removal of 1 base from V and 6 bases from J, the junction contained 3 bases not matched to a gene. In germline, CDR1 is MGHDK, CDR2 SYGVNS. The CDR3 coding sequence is TGTGCCAGCAGTGAATTCGGGACAGGGAATGGCTACACCTTC. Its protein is CASSEFGTGNGYTF.

This CDR3 is CASSEAPGQGPEAFF. The CDR3 bases are TGTGCCAGCAGTGAAGCCCCCGGACAGGGGCCTGAAGCTTTCTTT. The chain couples TRBV2 to TRBJ1-1; 9 nucleotides align to TRBD1. CDR1 and CDR2 from the germline V gene are SNHLY and FYNNEI. This CDR3 is 15 amino acids long. V lost 0 bases to trimming and J lost 6 bases; unmatched junction nucleotides: 5.

This chain's CDR3 is CASSSFRDRGPGTEAFF. The CDR3 DNA follows: TGTGCCAGCAGCTCATTTCGAGACAGGGGGCCGGGGACTGAAGCTTTCTTT. V gene TRBV5-8 combines with J gene TRBJ1-1, with 10 bases identical to TRBD1. The V and J ends lost 3 bases and 5 bases, in that order; junction bases with no gene match: 13. CDR3 length: 17 residues. Germline V gene sequence: CDR1 SGHTS, CDR2 YDEGEE. The variable domain in full, with the rest retrieved from reference TRBV5-8 and TRBJ1-1, is EAGVTQSPTHLIKTRGQQATLRCSPISGHTSVYWYQQALGLGLQFLLWYDEGEERNRGNFPPRFSGRQFPNYSSELNVNALELEDSALYLCASSSFRDRGPGTEAFFGQGTRLTVV.

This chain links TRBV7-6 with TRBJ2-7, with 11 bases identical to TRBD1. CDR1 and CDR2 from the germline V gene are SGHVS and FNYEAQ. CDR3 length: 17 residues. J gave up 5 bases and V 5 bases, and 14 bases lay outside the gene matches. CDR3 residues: CASSLNGGQGGPDEQYF. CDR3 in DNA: TGTGCCAGCAGCCTAAATGGGGGACAGGGGGGGCCCGACGAGCAGTACTTC.

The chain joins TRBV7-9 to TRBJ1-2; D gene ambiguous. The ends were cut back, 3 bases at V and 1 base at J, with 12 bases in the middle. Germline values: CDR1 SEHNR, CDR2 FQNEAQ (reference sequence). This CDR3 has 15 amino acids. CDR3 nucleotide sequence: TGTGCCAGCAGCTTCATGGGTGACATTAACTATGGCTACACCTTC. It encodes CASSFMGDINYGYTF. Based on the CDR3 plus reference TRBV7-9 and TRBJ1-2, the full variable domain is DTGVSQNPRHKITKRGQNVTFRCDPISEHNRLYWYRQTLGQGPEFLTYFQNEAQLEKSRLLSDRFSAERPKGSFSTLEIQRTEQGDSAMYLCASSFMGDINYGYTFGSGTRLTVV.

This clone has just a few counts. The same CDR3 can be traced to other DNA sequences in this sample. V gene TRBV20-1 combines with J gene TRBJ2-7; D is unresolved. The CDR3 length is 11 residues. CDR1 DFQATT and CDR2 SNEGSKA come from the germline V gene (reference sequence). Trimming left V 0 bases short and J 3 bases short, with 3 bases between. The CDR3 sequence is CSARDIYEQYF. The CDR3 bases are TGCAGTGCTAGAGATATCTACGAGCAGTACTTC.

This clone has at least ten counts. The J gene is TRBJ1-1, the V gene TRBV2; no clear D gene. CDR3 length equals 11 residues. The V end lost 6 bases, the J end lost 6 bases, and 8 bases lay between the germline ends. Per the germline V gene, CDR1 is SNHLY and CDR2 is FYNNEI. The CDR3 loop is CASRVTPEAFF. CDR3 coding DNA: TGTGCCAGCAGGGTCACTCCTGAAGCTTTCTTT.

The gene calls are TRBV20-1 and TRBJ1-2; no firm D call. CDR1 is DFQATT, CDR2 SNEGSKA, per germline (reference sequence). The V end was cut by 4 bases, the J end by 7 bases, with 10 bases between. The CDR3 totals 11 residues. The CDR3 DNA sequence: TGCAGTGCTAAGGGAGTATTTGGCTACACCTTC. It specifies CSAKGVFGYTF.

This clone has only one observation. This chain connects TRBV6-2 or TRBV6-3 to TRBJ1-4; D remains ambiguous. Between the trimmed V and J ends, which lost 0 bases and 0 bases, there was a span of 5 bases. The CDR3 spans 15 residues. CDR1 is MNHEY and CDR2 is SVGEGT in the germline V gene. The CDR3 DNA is TGTGCCAGCAGTTACTCGGCTTCAACTAATGAAAAACTGTTTTTT. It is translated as CASSYSASTNEKLFF.

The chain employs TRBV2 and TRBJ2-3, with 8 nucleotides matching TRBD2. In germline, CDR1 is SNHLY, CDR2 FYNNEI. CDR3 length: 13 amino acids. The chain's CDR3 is CASQRERLDTQYF. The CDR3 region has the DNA TGTGCGTCGCAGCGGGAGAGGTTAGATACGCAGTATTTT. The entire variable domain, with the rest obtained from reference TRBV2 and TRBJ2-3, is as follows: EPEVTQTPSHQVTQMGQEVILRCVPISNHLYFYWYRQILGQKVEFLVSFYNNEISEKSEIFDDQFSVERPDGSNFTLKIRSTKLEDSAMYFCASQRERLDTQYFGPGTRLTVL.

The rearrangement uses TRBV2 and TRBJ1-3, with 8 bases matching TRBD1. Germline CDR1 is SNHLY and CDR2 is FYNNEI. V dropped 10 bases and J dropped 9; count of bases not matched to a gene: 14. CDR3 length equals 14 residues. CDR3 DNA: TGTGCCACCGGATCAGGGACAGGCTCTTCCACCATATATTTT. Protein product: CATGSGTGSSTIYF.

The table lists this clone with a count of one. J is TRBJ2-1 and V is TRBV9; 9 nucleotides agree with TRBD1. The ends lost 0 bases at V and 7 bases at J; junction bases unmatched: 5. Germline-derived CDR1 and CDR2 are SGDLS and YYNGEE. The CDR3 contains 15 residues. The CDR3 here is CASSVDGTGSNEQFF. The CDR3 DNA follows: TGTGCCAGCAGCGTAGATGGGACAGGGAGTAATGAGCAGTTCTTC.

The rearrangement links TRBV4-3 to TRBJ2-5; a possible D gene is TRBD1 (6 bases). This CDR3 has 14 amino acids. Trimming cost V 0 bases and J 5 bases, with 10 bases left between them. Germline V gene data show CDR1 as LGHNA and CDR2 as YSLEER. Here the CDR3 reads CASSQEGGQETQYF. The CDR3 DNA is TGCGCCAGCAGCCAAGAAGGGGGTCAGGAGACCCAGTACTTC.

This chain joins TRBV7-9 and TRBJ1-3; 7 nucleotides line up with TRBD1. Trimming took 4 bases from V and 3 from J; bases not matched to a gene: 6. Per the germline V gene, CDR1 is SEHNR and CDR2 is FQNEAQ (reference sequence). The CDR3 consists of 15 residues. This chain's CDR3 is CASSSRDSFGNTIYF. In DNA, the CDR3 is TGTGCCAGCAGCTCGCGGGACAGCTTTGGAAACACCATATATTTT.

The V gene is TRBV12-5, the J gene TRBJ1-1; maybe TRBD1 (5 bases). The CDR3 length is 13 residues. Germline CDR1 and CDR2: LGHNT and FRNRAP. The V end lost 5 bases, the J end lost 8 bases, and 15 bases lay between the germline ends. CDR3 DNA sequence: TGTGCTAGTGGTGGTGGGGCATTTGGGGAAGCTTTCTTT. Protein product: CASGGGAFGEAFF. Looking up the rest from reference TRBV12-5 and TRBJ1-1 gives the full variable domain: DARVTQTPRHKVTEMGQEVTMRCQPILGHNTVFWYRQTMMQGLELLAYFRNRAPLDDSGMPKDRFSAEMPDATLATLKIQPSEPRDSAVYFCASGGGAFGEAFFGQGTRLTVV.

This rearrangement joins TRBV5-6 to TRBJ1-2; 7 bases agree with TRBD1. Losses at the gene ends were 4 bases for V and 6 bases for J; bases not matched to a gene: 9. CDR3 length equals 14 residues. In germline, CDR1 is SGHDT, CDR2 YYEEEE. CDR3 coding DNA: TGTGCCAGCAGCGCACCAGACAGGGCTAATGGCTACACCTTC. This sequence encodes CASSAPDRANGYTF.

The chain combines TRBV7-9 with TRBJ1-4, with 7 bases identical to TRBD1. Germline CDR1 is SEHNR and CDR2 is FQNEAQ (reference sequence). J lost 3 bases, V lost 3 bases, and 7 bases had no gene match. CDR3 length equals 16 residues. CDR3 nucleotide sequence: TGTGCCAGCAGCTTTGTGACAGGGAACTCTAATGAAAAACTGTTTTTT. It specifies CASSFVTGNSNEKLFF.

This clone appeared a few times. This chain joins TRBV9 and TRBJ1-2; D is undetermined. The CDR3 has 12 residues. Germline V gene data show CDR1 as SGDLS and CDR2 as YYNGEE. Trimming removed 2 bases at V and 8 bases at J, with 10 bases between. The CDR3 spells CASSVAARGYTF. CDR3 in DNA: TGTGCCAGCAGCGTTGCAGCGCGGGGCTACACCTTC.

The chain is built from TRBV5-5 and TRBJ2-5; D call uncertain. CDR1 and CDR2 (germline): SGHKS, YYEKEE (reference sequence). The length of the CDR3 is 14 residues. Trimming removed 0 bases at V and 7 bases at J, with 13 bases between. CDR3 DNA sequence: TGTGCCAGCAGCTTGGTCGCAGGTGTTTTGACCCAGTACTTC. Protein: CASSLVAGVLTQYF.

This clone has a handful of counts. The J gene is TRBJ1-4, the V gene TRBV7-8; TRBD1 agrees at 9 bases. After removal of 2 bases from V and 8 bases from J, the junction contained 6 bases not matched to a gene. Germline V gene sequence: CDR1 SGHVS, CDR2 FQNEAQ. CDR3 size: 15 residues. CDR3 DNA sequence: TGTGCCAGCAGCTTATGGGGACAGGGTGGGGAAAAACTGTTTTTT. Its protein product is CASSLWGQGGEKLFF.

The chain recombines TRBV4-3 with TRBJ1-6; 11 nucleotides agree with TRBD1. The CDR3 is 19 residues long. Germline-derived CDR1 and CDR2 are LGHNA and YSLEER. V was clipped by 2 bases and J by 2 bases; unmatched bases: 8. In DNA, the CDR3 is TGCGCCAGCAGCCAAATACCGGGACAGGGGGGTCCCTATAATTCACCCCTCCACTTT. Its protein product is CASSQIPGQGGPYNSPLHF.

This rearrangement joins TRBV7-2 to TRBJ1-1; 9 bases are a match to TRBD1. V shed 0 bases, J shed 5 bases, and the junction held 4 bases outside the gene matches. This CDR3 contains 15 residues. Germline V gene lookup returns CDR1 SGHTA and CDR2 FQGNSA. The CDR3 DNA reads TGTGCCAGCAGCTTAGCGGGACAGGGTTTTACTGAAGCTTTCTTT. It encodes CASSLAGQGFTEAFF.

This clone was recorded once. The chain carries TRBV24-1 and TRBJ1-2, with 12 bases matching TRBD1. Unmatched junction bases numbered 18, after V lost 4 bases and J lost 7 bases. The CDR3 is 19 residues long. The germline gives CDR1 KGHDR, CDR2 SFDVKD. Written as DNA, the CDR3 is TGTGCCACCAGTGAAGCTCCGGGGACAGGGGGCTTTTTTACTGGTGGCTACACCTTC. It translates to CATSEAPGTGGFFTGGYTF.